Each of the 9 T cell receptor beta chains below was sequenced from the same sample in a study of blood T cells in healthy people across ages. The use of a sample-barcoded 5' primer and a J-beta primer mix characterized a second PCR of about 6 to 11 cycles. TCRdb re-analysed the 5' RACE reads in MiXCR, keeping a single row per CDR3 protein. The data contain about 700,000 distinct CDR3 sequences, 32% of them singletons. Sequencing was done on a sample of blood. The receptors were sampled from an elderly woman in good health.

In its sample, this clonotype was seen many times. The DNA of the CDR3 is TGTGCCAGCAGCCAAGGGCTAGCGGCGGGAGATACGCAGTATTTT. This encodes CASSQGLAAGDTQYF. The V gene is TRBV4-2, the J gene TRBJ2-3; TRBD2 agrees at 7 bases. The V and J ends lost 1 base and 5 bases, in that order; junction bases with no gene match: 6. The CDR3 totals 15 residues. CDR1 is LGHNA and CDR2 is YNFKEQ in the germline V gene.

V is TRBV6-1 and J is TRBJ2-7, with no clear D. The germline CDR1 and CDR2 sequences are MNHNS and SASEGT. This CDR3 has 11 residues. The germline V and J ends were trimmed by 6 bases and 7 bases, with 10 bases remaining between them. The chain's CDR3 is CASSANNEQYF. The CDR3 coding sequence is TGTGCCAGCAGCGCAAACAATGAGCAGTACTTC.

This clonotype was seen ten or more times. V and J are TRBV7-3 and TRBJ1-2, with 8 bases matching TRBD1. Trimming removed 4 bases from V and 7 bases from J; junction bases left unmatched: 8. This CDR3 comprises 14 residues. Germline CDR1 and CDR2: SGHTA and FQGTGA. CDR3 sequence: CASSSYAGGGGYTF. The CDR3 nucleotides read TGTGCCAGCAGCTCGTACGCAGGGGGCGGTGGCTACACCTTC.

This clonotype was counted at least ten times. The CDR3 protein is CASSSPAGVSGANVLTF. CDR3 sequence (DNA): TGTGCCAGCAGCTCCCCCGCCGGGGTCTCAGGGGCCAACGTCCTGACTTTC. The chain joins TRBV7-8 to TRBJ2-6; D possibly corresponds to TRBD2 (5 bases). V lost 4 bases, J lost 4 bases, and 17 bases lay in between. The CDR3 extends over 17 amino acids. The germline V gene encodes CDR1 SGHVS and CDR2 FQNEAQ.

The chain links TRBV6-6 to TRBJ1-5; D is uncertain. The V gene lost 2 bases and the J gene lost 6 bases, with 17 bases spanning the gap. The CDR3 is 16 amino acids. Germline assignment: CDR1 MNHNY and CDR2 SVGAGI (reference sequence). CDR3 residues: CASSYTDPRGPQPQHF. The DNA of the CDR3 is TGTGCCAGCAGTTACACGGACCCACGAGGGCCTCAGCCCCAGCATTTT.

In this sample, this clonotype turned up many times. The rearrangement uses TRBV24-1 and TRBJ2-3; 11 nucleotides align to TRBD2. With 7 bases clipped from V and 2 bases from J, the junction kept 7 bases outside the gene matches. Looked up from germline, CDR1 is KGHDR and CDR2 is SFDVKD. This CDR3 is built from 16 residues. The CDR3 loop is CATSPSLAGVTDTQYF. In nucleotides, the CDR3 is TGTGCCACCAGCCCCTCACTAGCGGGGGTCACAGATACGCAGTATTTT.

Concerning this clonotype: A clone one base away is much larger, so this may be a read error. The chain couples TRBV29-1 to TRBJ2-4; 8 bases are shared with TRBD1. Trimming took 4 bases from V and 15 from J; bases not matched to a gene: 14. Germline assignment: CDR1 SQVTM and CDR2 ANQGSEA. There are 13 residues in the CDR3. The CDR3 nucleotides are TGCAGCGTTGCGGACAGGGCGGCCTACGAGCGGTACTTC. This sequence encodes CSVADRAAYERYF.

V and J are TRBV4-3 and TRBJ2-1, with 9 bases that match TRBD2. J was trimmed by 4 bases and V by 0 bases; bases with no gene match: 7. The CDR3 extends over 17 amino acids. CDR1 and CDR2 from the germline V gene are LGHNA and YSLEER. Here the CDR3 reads CASSQELSGRLYNEQFF. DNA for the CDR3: TGCGCCAGCAGCCAAGAGTTAAGCGGGAGGTTATACAATGAGCAGTTCTTC.

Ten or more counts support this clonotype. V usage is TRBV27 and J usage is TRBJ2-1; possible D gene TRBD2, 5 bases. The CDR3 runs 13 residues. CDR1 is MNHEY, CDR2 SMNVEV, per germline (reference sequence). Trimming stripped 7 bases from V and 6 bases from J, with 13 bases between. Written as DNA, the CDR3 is TGTGCCAGCAAGCCGGACTCGGTCAATGAGCAGTTCTTC. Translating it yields CASKPDSVNEQFF.